This T cell receptor beta chain was obtained from a study of OX40 agonist ivuxolimab in advanced cancers. V lost 0 bases, J lost 7 bases, and 11 bases lay in between. Germline V gene lookup returns CDR1 SGHDT and CDR2 YYEEEE. The CDR3 is made up of 14 amino acids. Study-level results: On average, a greater number of expanded clones characterised CD8+ T cells relative to CD4+. The study did not work out the antigen specificity of the expanded peripheral T cells.

Sequenced by immunoSEQ multiplex PCR; TCRdb stores in-frame clones only, minus some. The sample holds roughly 100,000 clones; roughly 84% are singletons and the top ten take less than 5%. No patient had autoimmune disease or received systemic immunosuppression. A note on this clone: Its target is unknown.

The sequence came from an adult with an advanced solid tumor such as melanoma, head and neck, liver or kidney cancer. The V and J genes are TRBV5-6 and TRBJ1-5; unclear D gene. This material consisted of CD4+ or CD8+ T cells sorted from blood, taken in a trial of the OX40 agonist ivuxolimab. CDR3 residues: CASSLGPGAQPQHF. The CDR3 DNA sequence: TGTGCCAGCAGCTTGGGACCGGGAGCACAGCCCCAGCATTTT.